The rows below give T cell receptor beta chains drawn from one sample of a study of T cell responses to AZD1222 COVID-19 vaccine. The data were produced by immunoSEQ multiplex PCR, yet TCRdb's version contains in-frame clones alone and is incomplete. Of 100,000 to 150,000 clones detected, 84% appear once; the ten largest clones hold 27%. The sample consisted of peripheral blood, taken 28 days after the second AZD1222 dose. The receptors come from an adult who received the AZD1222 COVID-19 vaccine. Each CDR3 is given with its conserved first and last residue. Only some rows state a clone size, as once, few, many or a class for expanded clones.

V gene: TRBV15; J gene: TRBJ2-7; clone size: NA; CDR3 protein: CATSRDLDPSYEQYF
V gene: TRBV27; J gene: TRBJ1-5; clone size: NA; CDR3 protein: CASSPLAKDSNQPQHF
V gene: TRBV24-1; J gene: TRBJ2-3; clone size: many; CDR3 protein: CATSDFMGSGGAGDTQYF
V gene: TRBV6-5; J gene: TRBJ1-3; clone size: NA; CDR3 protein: CASSSRQSGNTIYF
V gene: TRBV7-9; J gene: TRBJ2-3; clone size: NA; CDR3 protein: CASSRAPGGQITDTQYF
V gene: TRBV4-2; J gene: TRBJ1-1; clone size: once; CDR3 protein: CASSQRGPEAFF
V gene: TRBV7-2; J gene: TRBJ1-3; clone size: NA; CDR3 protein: CASSSGQGRDSGNTIYF
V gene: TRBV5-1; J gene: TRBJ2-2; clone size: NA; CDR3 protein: CASSLPGANTGELFF
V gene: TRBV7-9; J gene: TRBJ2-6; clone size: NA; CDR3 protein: CASSLASGQGPGANVLTF
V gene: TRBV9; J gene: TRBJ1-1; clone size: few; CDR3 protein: CASSARGQPVGTEAFF
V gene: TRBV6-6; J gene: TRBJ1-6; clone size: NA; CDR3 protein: CASQSGGFSPLHF
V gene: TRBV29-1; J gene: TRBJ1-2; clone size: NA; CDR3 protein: CSAMNSPNYGYTF
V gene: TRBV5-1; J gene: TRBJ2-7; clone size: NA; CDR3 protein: CASSRDRSIDEQYF
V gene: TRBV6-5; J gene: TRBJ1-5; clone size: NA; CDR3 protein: CASSYSRGNQPQHF
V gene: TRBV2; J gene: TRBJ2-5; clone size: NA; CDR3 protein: CASSGPAMGTQYF
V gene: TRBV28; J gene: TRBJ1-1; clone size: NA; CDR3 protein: CASSLGAGTEAFF
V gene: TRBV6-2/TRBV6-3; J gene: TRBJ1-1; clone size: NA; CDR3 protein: CASSYGFSEAFF
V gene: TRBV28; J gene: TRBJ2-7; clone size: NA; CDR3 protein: CASKLEVWGLYEQYF
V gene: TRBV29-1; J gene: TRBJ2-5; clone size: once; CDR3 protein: CSVAGPQETQYF
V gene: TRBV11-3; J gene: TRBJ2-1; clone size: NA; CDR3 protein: CASGGGSYNEQFF
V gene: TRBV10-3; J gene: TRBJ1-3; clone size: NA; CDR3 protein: CAITPAYGNTIYF
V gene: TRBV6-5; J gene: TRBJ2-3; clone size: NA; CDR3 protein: CASSYPTGGPDTQYF
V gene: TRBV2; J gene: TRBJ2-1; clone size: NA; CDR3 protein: CASSEALPGGEQFF
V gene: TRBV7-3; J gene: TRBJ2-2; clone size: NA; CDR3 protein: CASSANSYSGTGELFF